Listed below are T cell receptor beta chains from one sample, sequenced in a study of glioma-infiltrating T cells after dendritic cell vaccination. Data came from immunoSEQ multiplex PCR; TCRdb stores just in-frame clones and leaves some out. The sample holds about 50,000 clones, approximately 90% seen once. The starting material was blood, obtained after dendritic cell vaccination. The receptors were gathered from a human donor with glioblastoma. CDR3s include the opening cysteine and the closing phenylalanine or tryptophan. The D gene is left open where the match is weak. Part of the rows lack a size; the others show once, few, many or a class for expanded clones.

J	D	size	V	DNA	CDR3
TRBJ2-3	-	-	TRBV5-4	TGTGCCAGCAGCTCCCGACTAGGAGGGTCAGATACGCAGTATTTT	CASSSRLGGSDTQYF
TRBJ1-4	-	-	TRBV30	TGTGCCTGGAGTACCCACGGCCAGGATGAAAAACTGTTTTTT	CAWSTHGQDEKLFF
TRBJ1-3	-	-	TRBV11-2	TGTGCCAGCAGCTTAGGTCTCCACAGCCCTTCAGCAGGAAACACCATATATTTT	CASSLGLHSPSAGNTIYF
TRBJ1-2	TRBD1	-	TRBV27	TGTGCCAGCAGTCCCAATCCAACCGGGACAGCGATTTCCACCTTC	CASSPNPTGTAISTF
TRBJ1-1	TRBD1	-	TRBV6-6	TGTGCCAGCAGTTCGACAGGGTTTTTCACTGAAGCTTTCTTT	CASSSTGFFTEAFF
TRBJ2-7	-	-	TRBV5-1	TGCGCCAGCAGCCGGACCGGCGGCGGGACCTACCCCTACGAGCAGTACTTC	CASSRTGGGTYPYEQYF
TRBJ2-7	-	-	TRBV6-5	TGTGCCAGCAGTTACCTGCGGGGTGTGTCCTACGAGCAGTACTTC	CASSYLRGVSYEQYF
TRBJ1-5	TRBD1	-	TRBV4-1	TGCGCCAGCAGCAAAGCCGGGACAGGGAGCAATCAGCCCCAGCATTTT	CASSKAGTGSNQPQHF
TRBJ1-1	-	-	TRBV28	TGTGCCAGCAGTTTAGTACAGGCGAACACTGAAGCTTTCTTT	CASSLVQANTEAFF
TRBJ1-1	TRBD1	-	TRBV28	TGTGCCAGCAGTTTTAAAGCCTCCAACAGGGGGCGCGGGATGAACACTGAAGCTTTCTTT	CASSFKASNRGRGMNTEAFF
TRBJ2-7	TRBD2	-	TRBV9	TGTGCCAGCAGCGAAACGGGAGGGCCCTACGAGCAGTACTTC	CASSETGGPYEQYF
TRBJ2-1	TRBD2	-	TRBV7-3	TGTGCCAGCAGCTTAACGGGACTAGTCAGTGAGCAGTTCTTC	CASSLTGLVSEQFF
TRBJ2-6	-	-	TRBV7-2	TGTGCCAGCAGCTTACTGGGGGCTGCGAGAGGGGCCAACGTCCTGACTTTC	CASSLLGAARGANVLTF
TRBJ1-1	TRBD1	-	TRBV27	TGTGCCAGCAGTAAGACAGGGGCTGAAGCTTTCTTT	CASSKTGAEAFF
TRBJ2-7	TRBD2	-	TRBV5-1	TGCGCCAGCAGCAAGGCGGTGGGAATCGGGGGAGGGGAGCAGTACTTC	CASSKAVGIGGGEQYF
TRBJ2-1	-	-	TRBV15	TGTGCCGCCAGCAGAGGGGGCAAACTAGCGTCCAATGAGCAGTTCTTC	CAASRGGKLASNEQFF
TRBJ1-5	-	-	TRBV6-6	TGTGCCAGCAGTTACTCCCGGGGAAGCAATCAGCCCCAGCATTTT	CASSYSRGSNQPQHF
TRBJ2-7	-	-	TRBV6-5	TGTGCCAGCAGTTACTCGACAGGCGGGTACGAGCAGTACTTC	CASSYSTGGYEQYF
TRBJ2-7	TRBD2	-	TRBV28	TGTGCCAGCATCCTTAACAATGGGGCGGGAGGGACGGGAGAGCAGTACTTC	CASILNNGAGGTGEQYF
TRBJ1-5	TRBD1	-	TRBV19	TGTGCCAGTGGGGACAGACCAAATCAGCCCCAGCATTTT	CASGDRPNQPQHF
TRBJ1-5	TRBD1	-	TRBV7-9	TGTGCCAGCAGCCACGGGACAGGGGATCAGCCCCAGCATTTT	CASSHGTGDQPQHF
TRBJ1-1	-	few	TRBV9	TGTGCCAGCAGCGTAGTGCGCACTGAAGCTTTCTTT	CASSVVRTEAFF
TRBJ2-5	-	-	TRBV7-2	TGTGCCAGCAGCTTGGGGGGAAGCCAAGAGACCCAGTACTTC	CASSLGGSQETQYF
TRBJ2-3	TRBD2	once	TRBV28	TGTGCCAGCAGCTGGGTAAGGACTAGCGGGAGTAGCGGCACAGATACGCAGTATTTT	CASSWVRTSGSSGTDTQYF
TRBJ2-7	-	-	TRBV27	TGTGCCAGCAAAGTGAGGGACTCGGAGTTAGGTTACGAGCAGTACTTC	CASKVRDSELGYEQYF
TRBJ2-1	TRBD2	-	TRBV19	TGTGCCAGTAGTATAGACCCGGGACTAGCGGGCTCCCGGTTCTTC	CASSIDPGLAGSRFF
TRBJ1-5	TRBD1	-	TRBV18	TGTGCCAGCTCACCACGAGGGGGCCTCGACGCGCCCCAGCATTTT	CASSPRGGLDAPQHF
TRBJ1-6	-	-	TRBV19	TGTGCCAGTAGTATAGATCGGAATTCACCCCTCCACTTT	CASSIDRNSPLHF
TRBJ1-5	TRBD1	-	TRBV11-2	TGTGCCAGCAGCCCGACTCAGGGGGCGGGTCAGCCCCAGCATTTT	CASSPTQGAGQPQHF
TRBJ2-6	TRBD1	-	TRBV27	TGTGCCAGCCGTTGGGGTGGGACAGCAGGGGCCAACGTCCTGACTTTC	CASRWGGTAGANVLTF
TRBJ1-2	TRBD1	-	TRBV6-1	TGTGCCAGCAGATATACAGGGGGCTATGGCTACACCTTC	CASRYTGGYGYTF
TRBJ2-3	-	-	TRBV9	TGTGCCAGCAGCGCCTCCTTAGCGGCCGGCACAGATACGCAGTATTTT	CASSASLAAGTDTQYF
TRBJ1-4	-	once	TRBV5-1	TGCGCCAGCAGCGTGACAGGAGCCCCTGCAACTAATGAAAAACTGTTTTTT	CASSVTGAPATNEKLFF
TRBJ2-7	-	-	TRBV27	TGTGCCAGCACCCGTACTCCCCTTTTCTCCTACGAGCAGTACTTC	CASTRTPLFSYEQYF
TRBJ2-5	TRBD2	-	TRBV4-2	TGTGCCAGCAGCCGGGAACTAGCGGGGGGAGAGACCCAGTACTTC	CASSRELAGGETQYF
TRBJ2-1	TRBD2	-	TRBV28	TGTGCCAGCAGTTATCTAGCGGGAGGGGGTAACAATGAGCAGTTCTTC	CASSYLAGGGNNEQFF
TRBJ1-1	-	-	TRBV2	TGTGCCAGCAGTGAGAGCGGTGGCACTGAAGCTTTCTTT	CASSESGGTEAFF
TRBJ1-2	TRBD1	once	TRBV27	TGTGCCAGCAGCTCCAGGGGGCGCGCTAACTATGGCTACACCTTC	CASSSRGRANYGYTF
TRBJ2-7	-	medium-sized	TRBV19	TGTGCCAGTAGTAATGGGGTAGGGGCCGAGCAGTACTTC	CASSNGVGAEQYF
TRBJ2-7	-	-	TRBV18	TGTGCCAGCTCTTCTTCGGGAGAGCAGTACTTC	CASSSSGEQYF
TRBJ1-1	TRBD1	-	TRBV28	TGTGCCAGCAGTTTCCTGAGAGGGACAGGGATCACTGAAGCTTTCTTT	CASSFLRGTGITEAFF
TRBJ2-7	TRBD2	-	TRBV5-6	TGTGCCAGCAGCTTGGGACTAGCGGGAGAGGTCTACGAGCAGTACTTC	CASSLGLAGEVYEQYF
TRBJ2-1	TRBD2	-	TRBV7-9	TGTGCCAGCAGCCCCCGTAGCGGGAGTTCCTACAATGAGCAGTTCTTC	CASSPRSGSSYNEQFF